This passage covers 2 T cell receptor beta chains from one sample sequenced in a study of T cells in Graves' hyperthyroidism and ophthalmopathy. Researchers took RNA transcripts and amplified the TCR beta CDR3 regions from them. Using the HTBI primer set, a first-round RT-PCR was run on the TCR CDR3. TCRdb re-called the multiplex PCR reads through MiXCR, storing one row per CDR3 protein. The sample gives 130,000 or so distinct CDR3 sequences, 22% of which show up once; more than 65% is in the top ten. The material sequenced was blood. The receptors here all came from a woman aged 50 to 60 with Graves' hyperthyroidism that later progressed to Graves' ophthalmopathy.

CDR3 region: CASSLKGGGGNTIYF. For the CDR3, the DNA is TGTGCCAGCAGCTTAAAGGGGGGCGGTGGAAACACCATATATTTT. The rearrangement links TRBV7-2 to TRBJ1-3, with D tentatively TRBD1 (6 bases). The V end was cut by 2 bases, the J end by 3 bases, with 11 bases between. This CDR3 is 15 amino acids long. CDR1 SGHTA and CDR2 FQGNSA come from the germline V gene. Full variable domain (remainder filled in from reference TRBV7-2 and TRBJ1-3): GAGVSQSPSNKVTEKGKDVELRCDPISGHTALYWYRQSLGQGLEFLIYFQGNSAPDKSGLPSDRFSAERTGGSVSTLTIQRTQQEDSAVYLCASSLKGGGGNTIYFGEGSWLTVV.

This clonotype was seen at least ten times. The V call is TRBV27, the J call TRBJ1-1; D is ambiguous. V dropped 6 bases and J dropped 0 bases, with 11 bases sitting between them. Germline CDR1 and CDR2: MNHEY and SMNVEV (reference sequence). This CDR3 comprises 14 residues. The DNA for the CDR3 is TGTGCCAGCAGAAAAACGACACTGAACACTGAAGCTTTCTTT. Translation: CASRKTTLNTEAFF.